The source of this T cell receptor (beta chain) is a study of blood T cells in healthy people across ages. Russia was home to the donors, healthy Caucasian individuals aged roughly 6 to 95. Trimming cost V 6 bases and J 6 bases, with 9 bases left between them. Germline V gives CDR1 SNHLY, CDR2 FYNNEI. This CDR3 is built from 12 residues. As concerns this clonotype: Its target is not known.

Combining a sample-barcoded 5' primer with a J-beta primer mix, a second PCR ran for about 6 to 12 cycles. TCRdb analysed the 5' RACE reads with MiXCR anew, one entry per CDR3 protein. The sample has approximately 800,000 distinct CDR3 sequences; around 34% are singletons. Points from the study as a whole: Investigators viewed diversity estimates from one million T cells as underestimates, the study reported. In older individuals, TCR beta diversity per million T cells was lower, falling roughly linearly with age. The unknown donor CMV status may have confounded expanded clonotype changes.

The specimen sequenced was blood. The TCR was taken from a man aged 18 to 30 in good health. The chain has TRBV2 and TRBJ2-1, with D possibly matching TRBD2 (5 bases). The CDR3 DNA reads TGTGCCAGCAGGGAGGATTTCAATGAGCAGTTCTTC. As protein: CASREDFNEQFF.